The T cell receptor (beta chain) described here comes from a study of T cell repertoires in cytomegalovirus infection (dated by TCRdb to between 2018 and 2020). Regarding the complete study: Donor HLA type was relevant to the analysis, because carriage of CMV infection together with the matching HLA type was indicated by public TCR beta signatures. What the research found in general, with its limitations: In both this cohort and an independent cohort of some 380 donors, the cumulative frequency of public TCR beta family members distinguished carriers of CMV infection plus the relevant HLA type. The ex vivo response was dominated by HLA-C-restricted CMV-specific TCR beta clonotypes, which also provided the single most frequent clonotype in two of eight donors.

Germline trimming amounts to 5 bases on V and 4 bases on J, with 11 as the count of junction bases outside the gene matches. The germline V gene encodes CDR1 MNHEY and CDR2 SVGEGT. The CDR3, cysteine through phenylalanine, is 17 amino acids long. The read is trimmed to its CDR3 DNA, 51 bases read in frame from base 1. Data came from an Illumina HiSeq 1500. TCRdb reanalyzed the raw reads on its own, using fastp at Q25 for trimming and MiXCR for clone calling, and kept in-frame beta chains. Under each unique CDR3 protein, matching rows form one entry showing the most common genes and DNA. In all, the sample holds about 190,000 distinct CDR3 sequences, and 8% to 10% of those were seen once. About 4.6% of the sample is in the top ten clones. This clonotype was counted between two and nine times. There is no known antigen for this receptor. No base qualities exist here, and no much larger clone lies one base off it.

The receptor's source is a human donor in good health (CMV status not recorded). Some clones in this sample may be carry-over from other donors' samples. The chain couples TRBV6-2 or TRBV6-3 to TRBJ2-6; 7 middle bases align to TRBD1. The sequenced sample consisted of PBMCs. The CDR3 loop reads CASSPGQVRVGANVLTF. DNA sequence: TGTGCCAGCAGTCCCGGACAGGTCCGTGTGGGGGCCAACGTCCTGACTTTC.